This is a list of T cell receptor beta chains from one sample in a study of T cells after yellow fever vaccination. Each CDR3 protein is one row after TCRdb ran MiXCR on the 5' RACE reads. The data contain about 350,000 distinct CDR3 sequences, about 8.3% of them singletons. The sequencing used PBMCs, collected roughly 45 days after the first yellow fever vaccination. These receptors all come from a man aged 18 to 29 who received the YFV17D yellow fever vaccine. The CDR3 runs from the conserved cysteine through the conserved F or W. D genes are given only for firm matches. Expanded clones get a size class; other rows say once, few or many, or leave the size out.

d_call	clone_size	v_call	j_call	cdr3_aa	cdr3_nt
TRBD2	-	TRBV4-3	TRBJ2-1	CASSQLAGSYNEQFF	TGCGCCAGCAGCCAACTAGCGGGTAGTTACAATGAGCAGTTCTTC
TRBD1	few	TRBV7-2	TRBJ2-5	CASSQNRGTETQYF	TGTGCCAGCAGCCAGAACAGGGGAACAGAGACCCAGTACTTC
-	-	TRBV5-5	TRBJ2-7	CASSRGVISSYEQYF	TGTGCCAGCAGTCGGGGTGTCATAAGCTCCTACGAGCAGTACTTC
-	few	TRBV5-1	TRBJ2-3	CASSPGLSTPTDTQYF	TGCGCCAGCAGCCCCGGACTCTCGACTCCCACAGATACGCAGTATTTT
-	many	TRBV28	TRBJ1-3	CASSSGTSGNTIYF	TGTGCCAGCAGTTCGGGGACCTCTGGAAACACCATATATTTT
-	many	TRBV4-2	TRBJ1-1	CASSQGSGWVRDTEAFF	TGTGCCAGCAGCCAAGGGAGTGGATGGGTTAGAGACACTGAAGCTTTCTTT
-	-	TRBV4-1	TRBJ2-3	CASSEGQVPDTQYF	TGCGCCAGCAGCGAAGGGCAGGTCCCAGATACGCAGTATTTT
-	once	TRBV7-2	TRBJ2-3	CASSLLGSLPDTQYF	TGTGCCAGCAGCTTACTAGGATCCCTCCCAGATACGCAGTATTTT
-	-	TRBV20-1	TRBJ1-4	CSAPGRFNEKLFF	TGCAGTGCTCCGGGACGGTTTAATGAAAAACTGTTTTTT
-	-	TRBV7-9	TRBJ1-1	CASSVTGNTEAFF	TGTGCCAGCAGCGTAACAGGGAACACTGAAGCTTTCTTT
TRBD1	-	TRBV12-3/TRBV12-4	TRBJ1-2	CASSSTGSHYGYTF	TGTGCCAGCAGTTCGACAGGGTCACACTATGGCTACACCTTC
-	few	TRBV20-1	TRBJ1-6	CSAKVRANSPLHF	TGCAGTGCTAAGGTCAGAGCGAATTCACCCCTCCACTTT